This T cell receptor (beta chain) was captured by sequencing in a study of OX40 agonist ivuxolimab in advanced cancers. Study-level points and caveats: At doses 0.1 to 3.0 mg/kg, CD4+ and CD8+ clones expanded.

Data came from immunoSEQ multiplex PCR; TCRdb stores just in-frame clones and leaves some out. The sample lists roughly 70,000 clones; 90% to 95% were seen once. Trimming cost V 1 base and J 3 bases, with 7 bases left between them. CDR3 length: 13 residues. Germline V gene data show CDR1 as SGHTA and CDR2 as FQGNSA. About this clone itself: Its antigen is still unknown.

The V call is TRBV7-2, the J call TRBJ2-7; D call uncertain. The receptor comes from an adult with an advanced solid tumor such as melanoma, head and neck, liver or kidney cancer. Source: CD4+ or CD8+ T cells sorted from blood, taken in a trial of the OX40 agonist ivuxolimab. CDR3 region: CASSLGAGYEQYF. The CDR3 bases are TGTGCCAGCAGCTTAGGGGCAGGCTACGAGCAGTACTTC.